This T cell receptor (beta chain) was captured in a study of molecular identifiers for immune sequencing clone quantification. Study-level points and caveats: In CMV-specific effectors, clones above 20 copies held over 99% of molecules; naive, under 1%. For highly expanded clones, sizes could be underestimated when identical TCR molecules share a barcode.

This CDR3 spans 16 amino acids. CDR1 and CDR2 from the germline V gene are SGDLS and YYNGEE. Listed TCR primers, together with previously described methods, were used for the bulk TCR libraries. TCRdb reanalysed the PCR reads using MiXCR and keeps one entry per CDR3 protein. Found here are 300,000 to 400,000 distinct CDR3 sequences, 24% of them singletons; the top ten hold roughly 0.7%. RNA fractions of 10%, 30% or 50% and about 19,000 to 1,100,000 sorted cells were the source of naive CD8 libraries. On this clonotype: Its specificity is not known. Sequence at one end of the junction differs from germline and may be a read error.

This chain links TRBV9 with TRBJ2-1, with TRBD1 matching over 9 bases. The sequenced material came from naive CD8+ T cells from blood, with Jurkat cell RNA spiked in. Subset denoted: FACS-sorted CD8+CD4-CCR7+CD45RA+ naive T cells. The TCR originated in a human donor in good health. Some libraries in this study had Jurkat cell RNA spiked in. The CDR3 sequence is CASRVGGTGPYNEQFF. The DNA for the CDR3 is TGTGCCAGCCGCGTAGGAGGGACAGGGCCCTACAATGAGCAGTTCTTC.